This T cell receptor beta chain stems from a study of long-term antiretroviral therapy in people with HIV. As regards this clone: The antigen remains unidentified.

Study observations and caveats: The study collected no data on ART adherence, viral resistance or therapy changes.

An immunoSEQ assay, version v3.0, was performed at survey level. Only in-frame clones appear in the TCRdb table, and some are missing; sequencing was by immunoSEQ multiplex PCR. The repertoire includes around 25,000 clones, roughly 76% of them detected once, and over 9% sits in the top ten. The input for sequencing was unsorted PBMCs, taken 1.1 years before starting antiretroviral therapy. The sequence derives from a woman between 40 and 55 years old with HIV.

The CDR3 loop is CASSPPGPNGYTF. The CDR3 DNA sequence: TGTGCCAGCTCACCACCGGGTCCGAATGGCTACACCTTC. This chain joins TRBV18 and TRBJ1-2; D remains unclear. V lost 0 bases and J 6 bases, leaving 8 bases between the germline ends. The CDR3 runs to 13 residues. The germline CDR1 and CDR2 sequences are KGHSH and LQKENI.